The 27 T cell receptor beta chains reported below all come from one sample, sequenced in a study of T cells in Graves' hyperthyroidism and ophthalmopathy. It was RNA transcripts that yielded the amplified TCR beta CDR3 regions. Initially, a first-round RT-PCR of the TCR CDR3 employed the HTBI primer set. TCRdb recomputed calls from the multiplex PCR reads with MiXCR, one row per CDR3 protein. The profile shows 300,000 to 400,000 distinct CDR3 sequences, roughly 20% of them singletons. The material sequenced was blood. These TCRs come from a man between 18 and 29 years old with Graves' ophthalmopathy.

This clonotype was counted ten times or more. This chain uses TRBV6-1 with TRBJ1-1; 8 bases line up with TRBD1. V was clipped by 5 bases and J by 11 bases; unmatched bases: 7. Germline lookup yields CDR1 MNHNS and CDR2 SASEGT. The CDR3 has 12 residues. The CDR3 DNA reads TGTGCCAGCAGTTATCCAGGGACAGGCGCTTTCTTT. Its translation is CASSYPGTGAFF.

Notes on this clonotype: This may arise from a read error, as a much more abundant clone is one base away. CDR3: CASSLGGRGQTEAFF. Written as DNA, the CDR3 is TGCGCCAGCAGCTTGGGGGGCAGGGGACAAACTGAAGCTTTCTTT. The chain is built from TRBV5-1 and TRBJ1-1, with D possibly matching TRBD1 (6 bases). Germline CDR1 reads SGHRS; CDR2 reads YFSETQ. The CDR3 runs 15 residues. The V gene lost 0 bases and the J gene lost 5 bases, with 14 bases spanning the gap.

The V and J genes are TRBV20-1 and TRBJ1-6; TRBD1 matches at 7 bases. V was pared by 6 bases and J by 12 bases, with 14 bases of the junction left unmatched. This CDR3 has 14 residues. In germline, CDR1 is DFQATT, CDR2 SNEGSKA (reference sequence). CDR3 sequence (DNA): TGCAGTGCCCTCGCCGGGACAGCTAGTTTACCCCTCCACTTT. Its translation is CSALAGTASLPLHF.

This clonotype occurred many times. The gene calls are TRBV3-1 and TRBJ2-1, with 9 bases fitting TRBD2. Germline V gene data show CDR1 as LGHDT and CDR2 as YNNKEL (reference sequence). The CDR3 length is 19 residues. Trimming cost V 0 bases and J 4 bases; bases outside gene matches: 13. The CDR3 DNA is TGTGCCAGCAGCCAAGAAAGTTCGCTAGCGGGGTCGGGGTACAATGAGCAGTTCTTC. Amino acids: CASSQESSLAGSGYNEQFF.

The gene calls are TRBV7-9 and TRBJ1-2; the match to TRBD1 covers 10 bases. The V and J ends lost 6 bases and 4 bases, in that order; junction bases with no gene match: 5. The CDR3 length is 14 residues. Germline V gene data show CDR1 as SEHNR and CDR2 as FQNEAQ (reference sequence). The CDR3 bases are TGTGCCAGCAGGACAGGGGGCGAGGGCTATGGCTACACCTTC. Its translation is CASRTGGEGYGYTF.

Ten or more counts support this clonotype. The V call is TRBV7-3, the J call TRBJ2-7; D call uncertain. Germline CDR1 SGHTA, CDR2 FQGTGA. There are 13 residues in the CDR3. V was cut by 8 bases and J by 0 bases, with 11 bases left in between. CDR3 in amino acids: CASSPGPSYEQYF. DNA for the CDR3: TGTGCCAGCTCACCCGGGCCCTCCTACGAGCAGTACTTC.

Only a few counts were recorded for this clonotype. The rearrangement links TRBV10-2 to TRBJ2-7; D might be TRBD2 (6 bases). V was trimmed by 3 bases and J by 2 bases, leaving 8 bases between them. The germline V gene has CDR1 WSHSY and CDR2 SAAADI. The CDR3 sequence is 13 residues long. CDR3 DNA: TGCGCCAGCAGTGACGGGGGACCCTACGAGCAGTACTTC. As protein: CASSDGGPYEQYF.

The chain carries TRBV28 and TRBJ1-1, with a tentative D call TRBD1 (5 bases). V was shortened by 8 bases and J by 2 bases, with 18 bases between the two germline ends. There are 15 residues in the CDR3. Germline assignment: CDR1 MDHEN and CDR2 SYDVKM. The CDR3 reads CASPSRNRGNTEAFF. CDR3 bases: TGTGCCAGCCCGTCCAGGAATAGGGGCAACACTGAAGCTTTCTTT.

Of note for this clonotype: This may stem from a read error, because a much larger clone lies one nucleotide away. The genes are TRBV6-1 and TRBJ1-2; the match to TRBD1 covers 10 bases. The junction had 6 bases not matched to a gene; V was cut back by 3 bases and J by 8 bases. Germline V lookup: CDR1 MNHNS, CDR2 SASEGT. The CDR3 loop spans 14 amino acids. The CDR3 nucleotides are TGTGCCAGCAGTGACACCGGGACAGGGGACGGCTACACCTTC. Translated: CASSDTGTGDGYTF.

In this sample, this clonotype turned up a few times. V usage is TRBV27 and J usage is TRBJ2-1; 14 bases are shared with TRBD2. Germline V gene data show CDR1 as MNHEY and CDR2 as SMNVEV (reference sequence). Trimming at V came to 6 bases and at J to 0 bases, leaving 13 bases not matched to a gene. The length of the CDR3 is 20 residues. The CDR3 nucleotides read TGTGCCAGCAGCCTAGTCGGGACTAGCGGGGGATTAAGCTCCTACAATGAGCAGTTCTTC. Protein product: CASSLVGTSGGLSSYNEQFF.

This clonotype was detected many times. This CDR3 is CASSPSGGSDTQYF. Written as DNA, the CDR3 is TGTGCCAGCAGCCCGAGCGGGGGTTCAGATACGCAGTATTTT. The chain employs TRBV3-1 and TRBJ2-3, with 8 bases fitting TRBD2. The CDR3 spans 14 residues. Germline-derived CDR1 and CDR2 are LGHDT and YNNKEL (reference sequence). The V and J ends lost 4 bases and 4 bases, in that order; junction bases with no gene match: 4.

This clonotype came up many times. The genes are TRBV2 and TRBJ1-5; a weak D match, TRBD1 (6 bases). Trimming removed 3 bases at V and 2 bases at J, with 14 bases between. There are 16 residues in the CDR3. CDR1 is SNHLY, CDR2 FYNNEI, per germline. The CDR3 bases are TGTGCCAGCAGTGAGAGAGATGGGGGCCGCAATCAGCCCCAGCATTTT. It specifies CASSERDGGRNQPQHF.

At least ten counts were recorded for this clonotype. This chain links TRBV5-1 with TRBJ1-5, with 7 bases lining up with TRBD1. Losses at the gene ends were 1 base for V and 0 bases for J; bases not matched to a gene: 13. The CDR3 sequence is 19 residues long. CDR1 and CDR2 (germline): SGHRS, YFSETQ. The CDR3 loop is CASSLRPATGPDSNQPQHF. CDR3 DNA: TGCGCCAGCAGCTTGAGGCCGGCGACAGGGCCGGATAGCAATCAGCCCCAGCATTTT.

V usage is TRBV28 and J usage is TRBJ2-1; tentative D call: TRBD2 (6 bases). The CDR3 runs to 14 residues. V was trimmed by 6 bases and J by 9 bases, leaving 18 bases between them. Germline CDR1 is MDHEN and CDR2 is SYDVKM. The CDR3 loop reads CASRGASGRLEQFF. The CDR3 nucleotides read TGTGCCAGCAGGGGTGCGAGCGGGCGTCTTGAGCAGTTCTTC.

This clonotype was recorded many times. V usage is TRBV20-1 and J usage is TRBJ1-2; D possibly corresponds to TRBD1 (6 bases). Trimming cost V 6 bases and J 8 bases, with 22 bases left between them. The CDR3 has 14 residues. Germline CDR1 is DFQATT and CDR2 is SNEGSKA (reference sequence). CDR3 in DNA: TGCAGTGCACCTCGCAGGGGCGCGTTCGAGGGCTACACCTTC. Residues: CSAPRRGAFEGYTF.

A few counts support this clonotype. A much more abundant neighbour one base away suggests this may be a read error. J is TRBJ1-4 and V is TRBV6-5; no firm D call. The CDR3 runs to 15 residues. Germline V gene data show CDR1 as MNHEY and CDR2 as SVGAGI. The CDR3 region has the DNA TGTGCCAGCAGTTCAGCAACTATGACGAATGAAAAACTGCTTTTT. Amino acids: CASSSATMTNEKLLF.

The rearrangement uses TRBV6-1 and TRBJ1-4; TRBD1 matches 7 bases. Per germline, CDR1 MNHNS and CDR2 SASEGT. J gave up 10 bases and V 9 bases, and 5 bases lay outside the gene matches. This CDR3 has 11 residues. CDR3 bases: TGTGCCAGTGACAGGGTCGGAAAACTGTTTTTT. Encoded protein: CASDRVGKLFF.

This clonotype appeared many times. The chain uses TRBV7-2 and TRBJ1-5; tentative D call: TRBD1 (6 bases). Germline V lookup: CDR1 SGHTA, CDR2 FQGNSA. The CDR3 runs to 17 residues. Between the trimmed V and J ends, which lost 5 bases and 2 bases, there was a span of 19 bases. CDR3 loop: CASSPGVGRTGNQPQHF. In nucleotides, the CDR3 is TGTGCCAGCAGCCCAGGGGTCGGAAGGACGGGCAATCAGCCCCAGCATTTT.

This rearrangement joins TRBV10-3 to TRBJ1-3; D not resolved. CDR3 size: 14 residues. Germline V gene sequence: CDR1 ENHRY, CDR2 SYGVKD. The V end lost 2 bases, the J end lost 6 bases, and 11 bases lay between the germline ends. The CDR3: CAISEDMEQNTIYF. CDR3 in DNA: TGTGCCATCAGTGAGGATATGGAACAAAACACCATATATTTT.

This clonotype was counted ten times or more. The CDR3 coding sequence is TGTGCCAGCAGCCAAGTGGGGACAGGGAGATTAAACGAGCAGTACTTC. It specifies CASSQVGTGRLNEQYF. The chain employs TRBV14 and TRBJ2-7, with 9 bases identical to TRBD1. Germline V gives CDR1 SGHDN, CDR2 FVKESK. The CDR3 totals 16 residues. J gave up 5 bases and V 1 base, and 9 bases lay outside the gene matches.

This clonotype has at least ten counts. The chain combines TRBV20-1 with TRBJ1-2; D gene uncertain. Germline V lookup: CDR1 DFQATT, CDR2 SNEGSKA (reference sequence). Trimming pared 3 bases from V and 2 bases from J, leaving 10 bases between. The CDR3 is 13 amino acids. The CDR3 reads CSASINTNYGYTF. CDR3 nucleotides: TGCAGTGCTAGTATCAACACCAACTATGGCTACACCTTC.

The table lists this clonotype with many counts. V and J are TRBV6-6 and TRBJ1-2; 7 bases align to TRBD1. The CDR3 consists of 18 residues. Germline CDR1 is MNHNY and CDR2 is SVGAGI (reference sequence). The V gene end was trimmed by 2 bases and the J gene end by 0 bases; junction bases not matched to a gene: 12. The CDR3 region is CASSYTTGTAAPNYGYTF. CDR3 DNA: TGTGCCAGCAGTTACACGACCGGGACAGCCGCCCCTAACTATGGCTACACCTTC.

Ten or more counts support this clonotype. V gene TRBV7-6 combines with J gene TRBJ2-3; D is possibly TRBD2 (7 bases). Between the trimmed V and J ends, which lost 0 bases and 1 base, there was a span of 11 bases. CDR1 and CDR2 (germline): SGHVS, FNYEAQ. The CDR3 has 16 amino acids. This chain's CDR3 is CASSLARGGRTDTQYF. For the CDR3, the DNA is TGTGCCAGCAGCTTAGCGAGGGGGGGCCGCACAGATACGCAGTATTTT.

This clonotype was counted ten times or more. The V call is TRBV20-1, the J call TRBJ1-2; 8 bases match TRBD1. This CDR3 comprises 13 residues. The germline gives CDR1 DFQATT, CDR2 SNEGSKA (reference sequence). V was pared by 5 bases and J by 8 bases, with 10 bases of the junction left unmatched. DNA of the CDR3: TGCAGTGCTGAGGACAGGGCAGCCATGGGCTACACCTTC. Protein: CSAEDRAAMGYTF.

This clonotype was recorded many times. The chain links TRBV20-1 to TRBJ1-1; 8 bases match TRBD1. Germline V gene lookup returns CDR1 DFQATT and CDR2 SNEGSKA (reference sequence). The CDR3 extends over 14 amino acids. J was trimmed by 5 bases and V by 1 base; bases with no gene match: 6. This CDR3 is CSARGPDRETEAFF. The DNA for the CDR3 is TGCAGTGCTAGAGGCCCGGACAGGGAAACTGAAGCTTTCTTT.

This clonotype was recorded many times. The chain couples TRBV5-1 to TRBJ1-2, with 8 bases matching TRBD1. V dropped 5 bases and J dropped 7; count of bases not matched to a gene: 7. This CDR3 region has 13 residues. Germline loops: CDR1 SGHRS, CDR2 YFSETQ. The CDR3 DNA reads TGCGCCAGCAGGCGCCCAGGGGGCGGTGGCTACACCTTC. It translates to CASRRPGGGGYTF.

The chain couples TRBV4-1 to TRBJ2-1; D not resolved. Trimming stripped 0 bases from V and 0 bases from J, with 9 bases between. Germline CDR1 and CDR2: MGHRA and YSYEKL. This CDR3 has 16 amino acids. CDR3 nucleotide sequence: TGCGCCAGCAGCCAAGAAGGACGGAACTCCTACAATGAGCAGTTCTTC. Translating gives CASSQEGRNSYNEQFF.